Following are 9 T cell receptor beta chains from one sample sequenced in a study of blood T cell repertoires in COVID-19. The method was immunoSEQ multiplex PCR; TCRdb's version includes in-frame clones alone and lacks a portion of them. The sample contains hundreds of thousands of clones, more than 80% of which appear only once. The sample consisted of PBMCs or T cells enriched from blood (not recorded which). These receptors all stem from a man aged 25 to 45 who had recovered from COVID-19.

V gene TRBV29-1 combines with J gene TRBJ2-1; 7 bases are a match to TRBD2. From germline, CDR1 is SQVTM and CDR2 ANQGSEA. This CDR3 comprises 13 residues. V lost 3 bases to trimming and J lost 6 bases; unmatched junction nucleotides: 5. This CDR3 is CSVEGGTRNEQFF. DNA for the CDR3: TGCAGCGTTGAGGGAGGGACCCGCAATGAGCAGTTCTTC.

The chain employs TRBV12-5 and TRBJ1-5, with D maybe TRBD1 (6 bases). The CDR3 contains 14 residues. CDR1 and CDR2 (germline): LGHNT, FRNRAP. Trimming removed 2 bases from V and 7 bases from J, with 12 bases in between. CDR3 sequence (DNA): TGTGCTAGTGGTTTGAGGGCAGGGGACCAGCCCCAGCATTTT. Residues: CASGLRAGDQPQHF.

The table lists this clone with a count of one. The rearrangement links TRBV18 to TRBJ1-6, with TRBD1 matching 9 bases. Germline-derived CDR1 and CDR2 are KGHSH and LQKENI. This CDR3 has 15 amino acids. V shed 2 bases, J shed 7 bases, and the junction held 3 bases outside the gene matches. CDR3 protein: CASSPWTGENSPLHF. DNA for the CDR3: TGTGCCAGCTCACCATGGACAGGGGAGAATTCACCCCTCCACTTT. Based on the CDR3 plus reference TRBV18 and TRBJ1-6, the full variable domain is NAGVMQNPRHLVRRRGQEARLRCSPMKGHSHVYWYRQLPEEGLKFMVYLQKENIIDESGMPKERFSAEFPKEGPSILRIQQVVRGDSAAYFCASSPWTGENSPLHFGNGTRLTVT.

The chain combines TRBV12-5 with TRBJ2-2; the D gene is possibly TRBD2 (5 bases). Germline loops: CDR1 LGHNT, CDR2 FRNRAP. The CDR3 covers 15 residues. The V end was cut by 2 bases, the J end by 3 bases, with 10 bases between. The CDR3 DNA reads as TGTGCTAGTGGTTTGAACGGGATTTACACCGGGGAGCTGTTTTTT. This encodes CASGLNGIYTGELFF.

This rearrangement joins TRBV6-5 to TRBJ2-7; no definite D call. The CDR3 covers 15 residues. Trimming cost V 2 bases and J 5 bases, with 16 bases left between them. The germline V gene encodes CDR1 MNHEY and CDR2 SVGAGI. The CDR3 region has the DNA TGTGCCAGCAGTTACATTATAACTCCCCCTAACGAGCAGTACTTC. It yields the protein CASSYIITPPNEQYF.

The CDR3 loop is CASTAGYNEQFF. The CDR3 DNA sequence: TGTGCCAGTACAGCGGGATACAATGAGCAGTTCTTC. The chain combines TRBV19 with TRBJ2-1; 7 bases map to TRBD2. The trim removed 7 bases at V and 4 bases at J, leaving 1 base unmatched. This CDR3 comprises 12 residues. CDR1 and CDR2 from the germline V gene are LNHDA and SQIVND (reference sequence).

V gene TRBV12-5 combines with J gene TRBJ2-3; 7 bases fit TRBD2. CDR1 and CDR2 from the germline V gene are LGHNT and FRNRAP. The ends lost 6 bases at V and 8 bases at J; junction bases unmatched: 5. The CDR3 sequence is 12 residues long. The CDR3 coding sequence is TGTGCTAGTGGCTCGACTAGCCTTACGCAGTATTTT. This translates into CASGSTSLTQYF.

The chain recombines TRBV7-9 with TRBJ2-1; D gene ambiguous. CDR3 length: 16 amino acids. In germline, CDR1 is SEHNR, CDR2 FQNEAQ (reference sequence). V lost 1 base and J 10 bases, leaving 20 bases between the germline ends. The CDR3 nucleotides are TGTGCCAGCAGCTTAGGAGGCGTCTTCTCCAGCACGGAGCAGTTCTTC. Translation: CASSLGGVFSSTEQFF. Supplemented by reference TRBV7-9 and TRBJ2-1, the full variable domain reads DTGVSQNPRHKITKRGQNVTFRCDPISEHNRLYWYRQTLGQGPEFLTYFQNEAQLEKSRLLSDRFSAERPKGSFSTLEIQRTEQGDSAMYLCASSLGGVFSSTEQFFGPGTRLTVL.

V gene TRBV5-1 combines with J gene TRBJ2-3; 8 bases match TRBD2. Germline V lookup: CDR1 SGHRS, CDR2 YFSETQ. The CDR3 is 18 amino acids. V dropped 2 bases and J dropped 2; count of bases not matched to a gene: 13. The CDR3 loop is CASSFSSGLGYHTDTQYF. DNA of the CDR3: TGCGCCAGCAGCTTTTCTTCGGGACTAGGGTATCACACAGATACGCAGTATTTT. Full variable domain (missing parts from reference TRBV5-1 and TRBJ2-3): KAGVTQTPRYLIKTRGQQVTLSCSPISGHRSVSWYQQTPGQGLQFLFEYFSETQRNKGNFPGRFSGRQFSNSRSEMNVSTLELGDSALYLCASSFSSGLGYHTDTQYFGPGTRLTVL.